A single sample is the source of the 18 T cell receptor beta chains below, sequenced in a study of blood T cell repertoires in COVID-19 (dated by TCRdb to the early 2020s). Preparation of the library involved the immunoSEQ multiplex PCR assay. TCRdb mirrors the immuneACCESS table, restricted to in-frame sequences. Some clones are absent from its copies; in checked studies, under half trace to an unresolved V gene, and the reason for the others is unknown. In all, the sample holds 300,000 or so clones, and around 86% of those were seen once. In total, the top ten clones hold 1% of the sample. The sample was peripheral blood. These receptors all come from a man aged 50 to 60 with active or convalescent COVID-19.

This rearrangement joins TRBV19 to TRBJ1-2, with 10 bases matching TRBD1. Germline CDR1 LNHDA, CDR2 SQIVND (reference sequence). The CDR3 length is 15 residues. V trimming: 9 bases; J trimming: 8 bases; junction bases outside the gene matches: 15. CDR3: CARDNHGTGVRGYTF. CDR3 bases: TGTGCCAGAGACAACCACGGGACAGGGGTGAGGGGCTACACCTTC.

The chain carries TRBV19 and TRBJ1-4; possibly TRBD1 for D (6 bases). The length of the CDR3 is 13 residues. Germline V gene lookup returns CDR1 LNHDA and CDR2 SQIVND (reference sequence). Trimming pared 7 bases from V and 7 bases from J, leaving 13 bases between. The chain's CDR3 is CASKRDTGEKLFF. Here the CDR3 DNA reads TGTGCCAGTAAGAGGGACACGGGTGAAAAACTGTTTTTT. The full variable domain, its missing parts supplied by reference TRBV19 and TRBJ1-4, is DGGITQSPKYLFRKEGQNVTLSCEQNLNHDAMYWYRQDPGQGLRLIYYSQIVNDFQKGDIAEGYSVSREKKESFPLTVTSAQKNPTAFYLCASKRDTGEKLFFGSGTQLSVL.

The rearrangement joins TRBV7-9 to TRBJ2-1, with TRBD2 matching 9 bases. Germline lookup yields CDR1 SEHNR and CDR2 FQNEAQ (reference sequence). This CDR3 is built from 13 residues. V trimming: 1 base; J trimming: 10 bases; junction bases outside the gene matches: 2. In nucleotides, the CDR3 is TGTGCCAGCAGCTTAGACCTAGCGGGGGAGCAGTTCTTC. It yields the protein CASSLDLAGEQFF.

The chain is built from TRBV5-5 and TRBJ1-5; 7 bases map to TRBD1. The germline V gene has CDR1 SGHKS and CDR2 YYEKEE (reference sequence). Unmatched junction bases numbered 12, after V lost 0 bases and J lost 6 bases. The CDR3 runs 17 residues. DNA of the CDR3: TGTGCCAGCAGCTTGGCCGGGGTTGGAGGGGGCTTTCAGCCCCAGCATTTT. Translating it yields CASSLAGVGGGFQPQHF.

V usage is TRBV24-1 and J usage is TRBJ1-4; no clear D gene. Trimming left V 5 bases short and J 5 bases short, with 11 bases between. The CDR3 sequence is 14 residues long. CDR1 KGHDR and CDR2 SFDVKD come from the germline V gene. CDR3 in amino acids: CATSVWRLNEKLFF. In DNA form, the CDR3 reads TGTGCCACCAGTGTGTGGCGGCTCAATGAAAAACTGTTTTTT.

This clone was counted a few times. The chain recombines TRBV11-2 with TRBJ2-2, with TRBD2 as a possible D gene (5 bases). V gave up 1 base and J gave up 6 bases, with 6 bases separating them. Looked up from germline, CDR1 is SGHAT and CDR2 is FQNNGV. The CDR3 is 13 residues long. The CDR3 sequence: CASSLGTPGELFF. Written as DNA, the CDR3 is TGTGCCAGCAGCTTAGGGACTCCCGGGGAGCTGTTTTTT. Combining the CDR3 with reference TRBV11-2 and TRBJ2-2 gives the whole variable domain EAGVAQSPRYKIIEKRQSVAFWCNPISGHATLYWYQQILGQGPKLLIQFQNNGVVDDSQLPKDRFSAERLKGVDSTLKIQPAKLEDSAVYLCASSLGTPGELFFGEGSRLTVL.

The rearrangement links TRBV2 to TRBJ2-7, with a possible D match to TRBD1 (6 bases). CDR1 is SNHLY, CDR2 FYNNEI, per germline. V gave up 5 bases and J gave up 6 bases, with 11 bases separating them. CDR3 length: 12 residues. This CDR3 reads CASSNLGGEQYF. The CDR3 DNA reads TGTGCCAGCAGTAACTTAGGGGGCGAGCAGTACTTC.

This sequence joins TRBV28 and TRBJ2-5; 7 bases fit TRBD2. Germline V gives CDR1 MDHEN, CDR2 SYDVKM. V trimming: 4 bases; J trimming: 4 bases; junction bases outside the gene matches: 3. This CDR3 is built from 13 residues. CDR3 DNA: TGTGCCAGCAGTTGGGAGGGCGGAGAGACCCAGTACTTC. This sequence encodes CASSWEGGETQYF.

CDR3 residues: CASSPMLAGEIRELFF. DNA for the CDR3: TGTGCCAGCTCACCAATGTTAGCGGGAGAAATACGGGAGCTGTTTTTT. The chain joins TRBV18 to TRBJ2-2, with 9 bases aligning to TRBD2. The CDR3 covers 16 residues. The V segment lost 2 bases and the J segment 9 bases; nucleotides outside the gene matches: 10. CDR1 and CDR2 (germline): KGHSH, LQKENI.

The chain recombines TRBV5-1 with TRBJ2-2; 8 positions match TRBD2. Germline V lookup: CDR1 SGHRS, CDR2 YFSETQ. The CDR3 is made up of 16 amino acids. Trimming took 7 bases from V and 0 from J; bases not matched to a gene: 8. Here the CDR3 reads CASCRGGDPNTGELFF. DNA for the CDR3: TGCGCCAGCTGCCGGGGGGGAGACCCGAACACCGGGGAGCTGTTTTTT.

This chain joins TRBV4-1 and TRBJ1-1, with D possibly being TRBD1 (5 bases). Trimming shortened V by 8 bases and J by 0 bases, and 10 bases separated the two germline ends. This CDR3 has 13 residues. Per germline, CDR1 MGHRA and CDR2 YSYEKL. As DNA, the CDR3 is TGCGCCAGCGTGGGGCAGCTGAACACTGAAGCTTTCTTT. Encoded protein: CASVGQLNTEAFF.

The V call is TRBV7-6, the J call TRBJ1-2, with TRBD1 matching 9 bases. Germline CDR1 SGHVS, CDR2 FNYEAQ. The length of the CDR3 is 15 residues. The trim removed 2 bases at V and 6 bases at J, leaving 7 bases unmatched. The CDR3 DNA follows: TGTGCCAGCAGCTTATCAGGACAGGGGCGAGATGGCTACACCTTC. Translating gives CASSLSGQGRDGYTF. The full variable domain, in which reference TRBV7-6 and TRBJ1-2 provide the parts outside the CDR3, is GAGVSQSPRYKVTKRGQDVALRCDPISGHVSLYWYRQALGQGPEFLTYFNYEAQQDKSGLPNDRFSAERPEGSISTLTIQRTEQRDSAMYRCASSLSGQGRDGYTFGSGTRLTVV.

This chain uses TRBV7-9 with TRBJ1-1; D might be TRBD1 (6 bases). The V end lost 3 bases, the J end lost 10 bases, and 15 bases lay between the germline ends. The germline V gene has CDR1 SEHNR and CDR2 FQNEAQ (reference sequence). The CDR3 sequence is 13 residues long. The DNA of the CDR3 is TGTGCCAGCAGCTTGATACAGGGTTTTAGAGCTTTCTTT. Amino acids: CASSLIQGFRAFF.

The gene calls are TRBV27 and TRBJ1-2, with D unresolved. Germline CDR1 and CDR2: MNHEY and SMNVEV (reference sequence). The CDR3 length is 13 residues. The V gene lost 7 bases and the J gene lost 2 bases, with 11 bases spanning the gap. The CDR3 DNA is TGTGCCAGCAAAAAGATGGAGAACTATGGCTACACCTTC. This translates into CASKKMENYGYTF.

J is TRBJ1-2 and V is TRBV28; 7 bases line up with TRBD1. The CDR3 length is 12 residues. Germline V gene sequence: CDR1 MDHEN, CDR2 SYDVKM. V dropped 5 bases and J dropped 8; count of bases not matched to a gene: 5. The CDR3 here is CASSRQGRGYTF. The DNA of the CDR3 is TGTGCCAGCAGTCGACAGGGAAGGGGCTACACCTTC.

The CDR3 nucleotides are TGTGCCAGCTCAACAGGGGTAAGCACTGAAGCTTTCTTT. Amino acid sequence: CASSTGVSTEAFF. The chain uses TRBV18 and TRBJ1-1, with TRBD1 matching 7 bases. Germline CDR1 is KGHSH and CDR2 is LQKENI. The CDR3 runs to 13 residues. V lost 5 bases and J lost 4; bases outside the gene matches: 4.

CDR3: CASRTFGVPTYEQYF. Here the CDR3 DNA reads TGCGCCAGCAGGACATTCGGGGTGCCAACCTACGAGCAGTACTTC. The chain employs TRBV5-1 and TRBJ2-7, with D possibly matching TRBD2 (5 bases). V lost 5 bases and J 2 bases, leaving 17 bases between the germline ends. The CDR3 is 15 amino acids. The germline gives CDR1 SGHRS, CDR2 YFSETQ.

J is TRBJ2-3 and V is TRBV6-5, with D possibly TRBD2 on 7 matching bases. The CDR3 loop spans 16 amino acids. Per the germline V gene, CDR1 is MNHEY and CDR2 is SVGAGI. The V end lost 0 bases, the J end lost 8 bases, and 18 bases lay between the germline ends. The CDR3 nucleotides read TGTGCCAGCAGTTACTCAGGGGGGGACCACGGGGGTACGCAGTATTTT. Protein: CASSYSGGDHGGTQYF.